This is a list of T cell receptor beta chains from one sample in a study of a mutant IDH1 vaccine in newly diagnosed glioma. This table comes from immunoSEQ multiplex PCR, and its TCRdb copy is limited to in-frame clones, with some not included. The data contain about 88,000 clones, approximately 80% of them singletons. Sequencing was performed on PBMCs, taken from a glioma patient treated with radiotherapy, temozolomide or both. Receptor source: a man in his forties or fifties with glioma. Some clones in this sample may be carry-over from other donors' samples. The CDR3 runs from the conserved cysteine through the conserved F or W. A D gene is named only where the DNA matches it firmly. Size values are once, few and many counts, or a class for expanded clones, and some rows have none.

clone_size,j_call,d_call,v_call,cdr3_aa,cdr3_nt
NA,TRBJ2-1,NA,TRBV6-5,CASSPKMADEQFF,TGTGCCAGCAGTCCCAAAATGGCCGATGAGCAGTTCTTC
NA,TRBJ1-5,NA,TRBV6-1,CASSEAGGGRGQPQHF,TGTGCCAGCAGTGAAGCGGGGGGGGGCAGGGGTCAGCCCCAGCATTTT
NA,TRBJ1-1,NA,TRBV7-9,CASSLGTENTEAFF,TGTGCCAGCAGCTTAGGGACAGAAAACACTGAAGCTTTCTTT
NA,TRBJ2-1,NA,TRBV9,CASSVVGAGDNEQFF,TGTGCCAGCAGCGTAGTCGGGGCAGGGGACAATGAGCAGTTCTTC
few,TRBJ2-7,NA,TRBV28,CASSFLGAQYF,TGTGCCAGCAGTTTCCTCGGGGCGCAGTACTTC
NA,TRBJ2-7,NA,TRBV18,CASSPWDGTSYEQYF,TGTGCCAGCTCACCTTGGGACGGCACCTCCTACGAGCAGTACTTC
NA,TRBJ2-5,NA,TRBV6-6,CASSYGRTIPETQYF,TGTGCCAGCAGTTACGGTCGGACTATCCCCGAGACCCAGTACTTC
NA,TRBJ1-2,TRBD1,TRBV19,CASNRGETYGYTF,TGTGCCAGCAACAGGGGGGAAACCTATGGCTACACCTTC
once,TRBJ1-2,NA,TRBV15,CATSRAGPPENYGYTF,TGTGCCACCAGCAGAGCCGGGCCCCCGGAGAACTATGGCTACACCTTC
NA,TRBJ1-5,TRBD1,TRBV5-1,CASSVTGARNQPQHF,TGCGCCAGCAGCGTAACAGGGGCTCGCAATCAGCCCCAGCATTTT
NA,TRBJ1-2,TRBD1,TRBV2,CASSDNRGRYGYTF,TGTGCCAGCAGTGACAACAGGGGACGCTATGGCTACACCTTC
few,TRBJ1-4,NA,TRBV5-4,CASSTGTPSTNEKLFF,TGTGCCAGCAGCACCGGGACCCCTTCAACTAATGAAAAACTGTTTTTT